This paragraph covers one T cell receptor (beta chain) sequence. These data are taken from a study of blood T cell repertoires in COVID-19. For the study at large: Samples came from the United States, Italy and Spain, spanning acute and convalescent COVID-19. T cells, B-cell-depleted T cells, or PBMCs supplied cDNA or gDNA.

Original data processing: Amplified reference gene primers provided the basis for estimating nucleated cell counts. Libraries were prepared by immunoSEQ multiplex PCR; TCRdb keeps only in-frame clonotypes and omits some of them. The V and J calls and clone size are taken from that table; D and trimming were inferred from the DNA. The sample includes 150,000 to 180,000 clones, roughly 80% seen only once; the top ten take approximately 30%. Looked up from germline, CDR1 is SGHTA and CDR2 is FQGTGA. Trimming stripped 2 bases from V and 2 bases from J, with 8 bases between. The CDR3 consists of 14 residues.

This TCR came from a woman in her sixties or seventies with acute or convalescent COVID-19. V gene TRBV7-3 combines with J gene TRBJ2-3; D possibly corresponds to TRBD1 (6 bases). The sample consisted of peripheral blood. CDR3 sequence reads: CASSLGGITDTQYF. DNA of the CDR3: TGTGCCAGCAGCTTAGGGGGCATCACAGATACGCAGTATTTT.